Sequencing of this TCR beta chain was carried out in a study of blood T cell repertoires in COVID-19. Study as a whole: There were acute and convalescent COVID-19 samples, and they came from the United States, Italy and Spain.

The germline V gene has CDR1 SNHLY and CDR2 FYNNEI. The CDR3 sequence is 12 residues long. Trimming shortened V by 6 bases and J by 5 bases, and 10 bases separated the two germline ends. Under the authors' procedure: Estimated nucleated cell counts came from reference gene primer amplification. Generated by immunoSEQ multiplex PCR, the TCRdb table keeps only in-frame clones and is missing some. V and J calls and clone size are as listed in that table; D and trimming were resolved from the DNA. The table lists 240,000 or so clones, 60% to 75% of them singletons, with approximately 3.2% in the top ten.

Sequenced: peripheral blood. The chain couples TRBV2 to TRBJ1-2; no firm D call. This sequence was found in a woman at least 80 years old with acute or convalescent COVID-19. As DNA, the CDR3 is TGTGCCAGCAGCGATTCCCTATATGGCTACACCTTC. Residues: CASSDSLYGYTF.